This TCR beta chain was sequenced during a study of blood T cell repertoires in COVID-19. Study overall: From the United States, Italy and Spain came samples of acute and convalescent COVID-19. PBMCs, B-cell-depleted T cells, or T cells provided the cDNA or gDNA that made up the material.

This clone was counted a single time. Participants were aged about 18 to 100 years, lived in 24 US areas, and enrolled virtually. Looked up from germline, CDR1 is SGHDN and CDR2 is FVKESK. The CDR3 contains 13 residues. V lost 11 bases and J 5 bases, leaving 19 bases between the germline ends. Authors' analysis steps: Reference gene primer amplification gave nucleated cell count estimates. Assay used: immunoSEQ multiplex PCR; TCRdb lists only in-frame clones, some missing. V and J calls and clone size are copied from that table; D and trimming were computed from the DNA. This table has approximately 220,000 clones, about 83% appearing once.

The V and J genes are TRBV14 and TRBJ2-7; D perhaps matches TRBD1 (6 bases). The receptor was isolated from a woman in her fifties or sixties who had been exposed to COVID-19. The sample was PBMCs or T cells enriched from blood (not recorded which). CDR3 amino acids: CALRKGERDEQYF. The CDR3 nucleotides read TGTGCCCTCAGAAAGGGGGAAAGGGACGAGCAGTACTTC. The full variable domain, in which reference TRBV14 and TRBJ2-7 provide the parts outside the CDR3, is EAGVTQFPSHSVIEKGQTVTLRCDPISGHDNLYWYRRVMGKEIKFLLHFVKESKQDESGMPNNRFLAERTGGTYSTLKVQPAELEDSGVYFCALRKGERDEQYFGPGTRLTVT.